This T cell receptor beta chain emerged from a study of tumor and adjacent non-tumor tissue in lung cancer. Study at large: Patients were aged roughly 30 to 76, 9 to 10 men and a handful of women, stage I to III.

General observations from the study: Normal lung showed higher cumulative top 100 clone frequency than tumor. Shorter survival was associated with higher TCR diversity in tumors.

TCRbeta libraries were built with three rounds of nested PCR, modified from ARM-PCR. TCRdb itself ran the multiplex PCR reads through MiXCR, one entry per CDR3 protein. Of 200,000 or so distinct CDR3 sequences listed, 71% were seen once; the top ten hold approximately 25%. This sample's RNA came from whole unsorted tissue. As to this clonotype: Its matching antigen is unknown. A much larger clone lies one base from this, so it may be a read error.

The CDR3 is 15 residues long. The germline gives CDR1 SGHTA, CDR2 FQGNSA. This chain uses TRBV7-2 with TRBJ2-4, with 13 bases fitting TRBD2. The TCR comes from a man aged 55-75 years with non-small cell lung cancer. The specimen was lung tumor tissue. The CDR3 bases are TGTGCCAGCAGCCGGACTAGCGGGAGCGAAAACAATCAGTACTTC. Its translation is CASSRTSGSENNQYF.